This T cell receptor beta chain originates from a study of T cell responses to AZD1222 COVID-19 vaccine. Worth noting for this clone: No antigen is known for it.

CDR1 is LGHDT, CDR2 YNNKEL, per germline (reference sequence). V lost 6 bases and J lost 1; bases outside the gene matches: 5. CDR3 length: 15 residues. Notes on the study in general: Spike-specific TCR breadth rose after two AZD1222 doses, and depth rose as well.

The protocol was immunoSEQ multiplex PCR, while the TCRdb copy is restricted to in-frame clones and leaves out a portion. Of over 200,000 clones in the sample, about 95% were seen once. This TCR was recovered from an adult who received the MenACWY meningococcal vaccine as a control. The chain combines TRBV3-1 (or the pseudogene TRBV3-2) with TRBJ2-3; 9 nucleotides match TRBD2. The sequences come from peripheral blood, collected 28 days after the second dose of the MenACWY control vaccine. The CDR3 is CASRKAGGRTDTQYF. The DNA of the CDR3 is TGTGCCAGCAGGAAAGCGGGGGGTCGCACAGATACGCAGTATTTT.